Following are 5 T cell receptor beta chains from one sample sequenced in a study of cytomegalovirus exposure and HLA in healthy donors. PCR primers comprised 60 Vbeta and 13 Jbeta primers. This table comes from immunoSEQ multiplex PCR, and its TCRdb copy is limited to in-frame clones, with some not included. The table records 130,000 or so clones, under 70% of them present only once. Sequences were obtained from PBMCs. Every receptor here comes from a man aged 18 to 30 in good health and CMV-seronegative.

The V call is TRBV6-5, the J call TRBJ2-2; no firm D call. V was pared by 4 bases and J by 9 bases, with 6 bases between. The germline V gene has CDR1 MNHEY and CDR2 SVGAGI. CDR3 length equals 11 residues. The CDR3 here is CASSSAWELFF. CDR3 nucleotide sequence: TGTGCCAGCAGTTCAGCGTGGGAGCTGTTTTTT.

The chain recombines TRBV30 with TRBJ2-1, with 9 positions matching TRBD1. The CDR3 length is 14 residues. Germline V CDR1 and CDR2: GTSNPN, SVGIG (reference sequence). The junction had 7 bases not matched to a gene; V was cut back by 4 bases and J by 6 bases. The CDR3: CAWISGTGINEQFF. Here the CDR3 DNA reads TGTGCCTGGATTTCCGGGACAGGGATCAATGAGCAGTTCTTC.

This chain links TRBV5-4 with TRBJ1-1; D gene ambiguous. CDR1 SGHNT and CDR2 YYREEE come from the germline V gene (reference sequence). The V gene lost 4 bases and the J gene lost 7 bases, with 17 bases spanning the gap. This CDR3 is 14 amino acids long. The CDR3 loop reads CASSPQSGNYEAFF. CDR3 nucleotide sequence: TGTGCCAGCAGCCCACAGTCGGGGAACTATGAAGCTTTCTTT.

The V and J genes are TRBV14 and TRBJ1-1, with TRBD1 matching 7 bases. V shed 5 bases and J 2 bases; nucleotides not matched to a gene: 5. Germline CDR1 and CDR2: SGHDN and FVKESK. This CDR3 region has 14 residues. CDR3 sequence (DNA): TGTGCCAGCAGCAAGGACAGGCTCAACACTGAAGCTTTCTTT. Translated: CASSKDRLNTEAFF.

This chain links TRBV6-5 with TRBJ2-7; TRBD1 matches 9 bases. The CDR3 has 14 amino acids. The J segment lost 4 bases and the V segment lost 6 bases, leaving 7 bases of the junction unmatched. Germline V gene lookup returns CDR1 MNHEY and CDR2 SVGAGI. The CDR3 DNA follows: TGTGCCAGCAGCTCAGGGACAGGGCCTTACGAGCAGTACTTC. This gives the protein CASSSGTGPYEQYF.